This TCR beta chain derives from a study of blood T cell repertoires in COVID-19. About the study: Material from acute and convalescent COVID-19 was sourced from the United States, Italy and Spain.

CDR1 ENHRY and CDR2 SYGVKD come from the germline V gene. V lost 4 bases, J lost 5 bases, and 14 bases stayed unmatched. This CDR3 is built from 18 residues. Method: immunoSEQ multiplex PCR; TCRdb's copy keeps in-frame clones and lacks some. The sample holds about 160,000 clones, 70% to 90% seen once. Sequenced: peripheral blood. The TCR originated in a man aged 40-50 years with acute or convalescent COVID-19. V gene TRBV10-3 combines with J gene TRBJ2-1; 10 positions agree with TRBD2. This CDR3 reads CAISVDMWGLATHNEQFF. CDR3 in DNA: TGTGCCATCAGTGTAGATATGTGGGGACTAGCGACTCACAATGAGCAGTTCTTC.